This T cell receptor beta chain was obtained from a study of beta chain features in type 1 diabetes. General study results and limits: Whether TCRB rearrangement is influenced by HLA type went unresolved here. Compared to healthy donors, patients appeared to have naive, central memory and Treg TCRB repertoires that were more alike.

Germline loops: CDR1 GTSNPN, CDR2 SVGIG (reference sequence). This CDR3 is 14 amino acids long. Trimming removed 0 bases from V and 3 bases from J; junction bases left unmatched: 4. For this clone: Its antigen is unidentified. The sample contains more than one DNA sequence encoding this CDR3.

The investigators reverse transcribed all of the isolated RNA, so they sequenced expressed TCRB transcripts. Generated by immunoSEQ multiplex PCR, the TCRdb table keeps only in-frame clones and is missing some. The sample lists 300,000 to 350,000 clones; about 20% were seen once. Sequenced sample: naive CD4+ T cells from blood. This clonotype originated in a woman aged 18-30 years in good health. V usage is TRBV30 and J usage is TRBJ2-7, with TRBD2 matching over 8 bases. For the CDR3, the DNA is TGTGCCTGGAGTGTTGCCGGGGGGGGCTACGAGCAGTACTTC. Translated, it gives CAWSVAGGGYEQYF.